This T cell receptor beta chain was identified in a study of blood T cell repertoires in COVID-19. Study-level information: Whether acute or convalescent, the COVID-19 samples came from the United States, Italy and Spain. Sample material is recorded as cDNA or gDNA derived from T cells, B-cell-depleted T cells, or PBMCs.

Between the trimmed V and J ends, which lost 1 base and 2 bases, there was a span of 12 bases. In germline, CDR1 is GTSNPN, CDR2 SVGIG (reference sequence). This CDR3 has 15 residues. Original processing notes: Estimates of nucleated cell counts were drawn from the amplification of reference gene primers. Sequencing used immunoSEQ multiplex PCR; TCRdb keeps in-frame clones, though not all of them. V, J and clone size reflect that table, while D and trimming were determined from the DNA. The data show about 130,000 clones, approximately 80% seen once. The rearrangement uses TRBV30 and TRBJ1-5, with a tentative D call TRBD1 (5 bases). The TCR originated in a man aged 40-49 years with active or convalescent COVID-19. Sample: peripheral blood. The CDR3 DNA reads TGTGCCTGGAGTGGTGGTTGGGGGGGCAATCAGCCCCAGCATTTT. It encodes CAWSGGWGGNQPQHF.